What follows are 2 T cell receptor beta chains derived from one specimen sequenced in a study of CD8+ T cells in alopecia areata. Sorting relied on CD4, CD8alpha, NKG2D, NKG2ACE and other markers applied to pooled cutaneous lymph node cells. Extracted from the samples, RNA was reverse transcribed into cDNA to serve as the sequencing template. TCRdb's copy holds only in-frame clones and misses some; the assay was immunoSEQ multiplex PCR. The sample was found to contain fewer than 7,500 clones, and every one recurs. The sequenced sample consisted of CD8+ T cells sorted from a lymph node. The receptor source for this set is a C3H/HeJ mouse with alopecia areata. The strain's MHC: H2-k.

As regards this clone: Any gene name here is a mouse gene name. The CDR3 extends 4 residues past the end of the read, so its final part is completed from the germline J gene. This rearrangement joins TRBV12-2 to TRBJ1-1; a possible D gene is TRBD1 (5 bases). CDR3 length: 14 amino acids. The germline V gene has CDR1 SGHLS and CDR2 HYDKME. Trimming shortened V by 2 bases and J by 0 bases, and 9 bases separated the two germline ends. CDR3 DNA (partial): TGTGCCAGCTCTCCCCGGGGGGCAAACACA. Translated: CASSPRGANT. The complete CDR3 reads CASSPRGANTEVFF. Variable domain in full (rest from reference TRBV12-2 and TRBJ1-1): NSGVVQSPRYIIKGKGERSILKCIPISGHLSVAWYQQTQGQELKFFIQHYDKMERDKGNLPSRFSVQQFDDYHSEMNMSALELEDSAVYFCASSPRGANTEVFFGKGTRLTVV.

Many counts were recorded for this clone. Germline and genes here are mouse. Partial CDR3 DNA: TGTGCCAGCAGCTCGACTGGGGTTAACCAAGAC. Residues: CASSSTGVNQD. The CDR3 reads in full as CASSSTGVNQDTQYF. V and J are TRBV14 and TRBJ2-5, with 8 nucleotides matching TRBD2. The read ends 4 residues early relative to the CDR3; the germline J gene fills the gap. Germline V gene sequence: CDR1 SGHDT, CDR2 FRDEAV. The junction had 5 bases not matched to a gene; V was cut back by 5 bases and J by 0 bases. This CDR3 region has 15 residues.